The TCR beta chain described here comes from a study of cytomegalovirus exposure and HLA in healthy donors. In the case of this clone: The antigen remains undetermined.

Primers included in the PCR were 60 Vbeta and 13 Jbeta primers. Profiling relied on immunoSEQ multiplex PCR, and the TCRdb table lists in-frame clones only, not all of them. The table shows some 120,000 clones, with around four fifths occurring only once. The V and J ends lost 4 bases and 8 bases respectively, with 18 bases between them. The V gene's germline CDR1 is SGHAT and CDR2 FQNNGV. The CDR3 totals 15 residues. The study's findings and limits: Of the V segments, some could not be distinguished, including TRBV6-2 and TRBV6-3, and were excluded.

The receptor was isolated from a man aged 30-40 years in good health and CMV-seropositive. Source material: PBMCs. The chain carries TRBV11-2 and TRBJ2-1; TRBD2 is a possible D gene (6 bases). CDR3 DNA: TGTGCCAGCAGCTCAATGGGGGGAGAGGCTTATGAGCAGTTCTTC. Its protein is CASSSMGGEAYEQFF.